This TCR beta chain was obtained from a study of blood T cell repertoires in COVID-19. Turning to the study itself: The United States, Italy and Spain were the sources of the acute and convalescent COVID-19 samples. T cells, B-cell-depleted T cells, or PBMCs provided the cDNA or gDNA that served as material.

In the original workflow: Amplification with reference gene primers provided the estimates of nucleated cell counts. Only in-frame clones appear in the TCRdb table, and some are missing; sequencing was by immunoSEQ multiplex PCR. The V and J calls and the clone size are those of that table, but D and trimming were determined from the DNA. The sample consists of about 150,000 clones, 88% of them appearing once. The receptor was derived from a woman between 70 and 85 years old with acute or convalescent COVID-19. Source material: peripheral blood.

Written as DNA, the CDR3 is TGCGCCAGTTCTTCAGGAGAGGGCACTGAAGCTTTCTTT. The encoded protein is CASSSGEGTEAFF. The chain has TRBV5-1 and TRBJ1-1; no definite D call. Germline V CDR1 and CDR2: SGHRS, YFSETQ. The V gene lost 8 bases and the J gene lost 4 bases, with 15 bases spanning the gap. The CDR3 contains 13 residues.